This T cell receptor beta chain is from a study of spatial heterogeneity in lung cancer. Time point meaning: sample taken at primary tumor resection. No cells were sorted before sequencing. The whole RNA sequenced was extracted from tumor, nontumor lung or frozen PBMC. This clonotype was recorded many times. One entry per CDR3 protein, called by TCRdb with MiXCR from the 5' RACE reads. The sample holds about 23,000 distinct CDR3 sequences; around 3.2% are singletons and the top ten take under 35%. The CDR3 sequence is 16 residues long. The germline CDR1 and CDR2 sequences are SGHRS and YFSETQ. J gave up 1 base and V 6 bases, and 10 bases lay outside the gene matches.

This sample comprised PBMCs, obtained at surgery. The J gene is TRBJ2-1, the V gene TRBV5-1, with 7 nucleotides matching TRBD2. The receptor's source is a female donor with early-stage non-small cell lung cancer. CDR3 region: CASTFRASGSYNEQFF. The DNA for the CDR3 is TGCGCCAGCACCTTCCGTGCTAGCGGTTCCTACAATGAGCAGTTCTTC.